Listed here are 13 T cell receptor beta chains from one sample, sequenced in a study of post-analysis software for immune sequencing data. The study, taken as a whole, reports: Patients showed TRBV5-6, TRBV5-1 and TRBV20-1 among about five TRBV segments more frequent than in controls.

These receptors' antigens are unknown. Unique molecular identifiers were built into the TCR beta cDNA libraries. TCRdb fed the PCR reads into MiXCR, producing one record per CDR3 protein. Of roughly 730,000 distinct CDR3 sequences in the sample, 25% to 30% were seen once. Sequenced input: blood. These receptor sequences come from a girl under 18 with multiple sclerosis.

The chain joins TRBV6-5 to TRBJ1-1, with a possible D match to TRBD1 (6 bases). The V gene's germline CDR1 is MNHEY and CDR2 SVGAGI. Trimming pared 4 bases from V and 4 bases from J, leaving 10 bases between. The CDR3 has 13 residues. CDR3 protein: CASSSDRSTEAFF. CDR3 sequence (DNA): TGTGCCAGCAGTTCCGACAGGAGCACTGAAGCTTTCTTT.

As DNA, the CDR3 is TGTGCCAGCACCCGACAGTCGGGCAGCCATGAGCAGTTCTTC. This translates into CASTRQSGSHEQFF. J is TRBJ2-1 and V is TRBV27; tentatively, D is TRBD1 (5 bases). V lost 7 bases and J 8 bases, leaving 18 bases between the germline ends. Per germline, CDR1 MNHEY and CDR2 SMNVEV (reference sequence). This CDR3 has 14 amino acids.

This sequence joins TRBV7-2 and TRBJ2-4; 9 bases map to TRBD1. The length of the CDR3 is 17 residues. Unmatched junction bases numbered 4, after V lost 0 bases and J lost 1 base. In germline, CDR1 is SGHTA, CDR2 FQGNSA. The CDR3 sequence is CASSLAPGTGAKNIQYF. The CDR3, as DNA: TGTGCCAGCAGCTTAGCGCCCGGGACAGGGGCCAAAAACATTCAGTACTTC.

This clonotype has only a few counts. V usage is TRBV18 and J usage is TRBJ2-3; D is ambiguous. Trimming removed 3 bases from V and 4 bases from J, with 17 bases in between. The CDR3 spans 16 residues. From germline, CDR1 is KGHSH and CDR2 LQKENI. CDR3 loop: CASSPSTPKLADTQYF. The CDR3 DNA reads as TGTGCCAGCTCACCCTCGACACCTAAACTCGCAGATACGCAGTATTTT.

The chain uses TRBV29-1 and TRBJ1-1; 7 bases are shared with TRBD1. V trimming: 6 bases; J trimming: 3 bases; junction bases outside the gene matches: 7. CDR3 size: 13 residues. Germline V gives CDR1 SQVTM, CDR2 ANQGSEA. The CDR3 region is CSVAGTAYTEAFF. The CDR3 DNA reads TGCAGCGTCGCCGGGACAGCTTACACTGAAGCTTTCTTT.

The J gene is TRBJ2-3, the V gene TRBV6-5; TRBD1 aligns across 8 bases. The CDR3 runs to 16 residues. Germline V lookup: CDR1 MNHEY, CDR2 SVGAGI. V lost 7 bases to trimming and J lost 1 base; unmatched junction nucleotides: 10. CDR3 residues: CASKKNPGQGTDTQYF. The CDR3 DNA reads TGTGCCAGCAAGAAGAACCCGGGACAGGGCACAGATACGCAGTATTTT.

The chain employs TRBV20-1 and TRBJ2-5; 9 bases line up with TRBD2. The germline gives CDR1 DFQATT, CDR2 SNEGSKA (reference sequence). The CDR3 is made up of 16 amino acids. Germline trimming cut 1 base from V and 5 bases from J; bases unmatched to any gene: 11. The CDR3 spells CSARVPTGLAWETQYF. In nucleotides, the CDR3 is TGCAGTGCTAGAGTCCCGACGGGACTAGCCTGGGAGACCCAGTACTTC.

J is TRBJ1-4 and V is TRBV12-3 or TRBV12-4, with TRBD1 identical over 8 bases. The CDR3 is 15 residues long. Trimming at V came to 6 bases and at J to 2 bases, leaving 5 bases not matched to a gene. For the CDR3, the DNA is TGTGCCAGCAGCCCGACAGGGGCTACTAATGAAAAACTGTTTTTT. Its translation is CASSPTGATNEKLFF.

Only a few counts were recorded for this clonotype. The chain recombines TRBV10-3 with TRBJ1-1, with a weak D call TRBD1 (5 bases). Trimming shortened V by 3 bases and J by 1 base, and 15 bases separated the two germline ends. CDR1 and CDR2 (germline): ENHRY, SYGVKD. The CDR3 length is 16 residues. Here the CDR3 DNA reads TGTGCCATCAGTGACAACCCAGGGACGGAGAACACTGAAGCTTTCTTT. It encodes CAISDNPGTENTEAFF.

This chain links TRBV29-1 with TRBJ2-2; a possible D gene is TRBD1 (5 bases). Trimming cost V 4 bases and J 5 bases, with 11 bases left between them. The germline V gene encodes CDR1 SQVTM and CDR2 ANQGSEA. There are 13 residues in the CDR3. The chain's CDR3 is CSVVGDRTGELFF. The CDR3 nucleotides read TGCAGCGTTGTAGGAGACAGAACCGGGGAGCTGTTTTTT.

This clonotype was seen only a few times. The V call is TRBV6-5, the J call TRBJ1-6, with D tentatively TRBD1 (5 bases). The length of the CDR3 is 13 residues. The germline V gene has CDR1 MNHEY and CDR2 SVGAGI. Trimming removed 2 bases from V and 10 bases from J, with 9 bases in between. The CDR3 here is CASSYGGRSPLHF. CDR3 bases: TGTGCCAGCAGTTACGGGGGTAGATCACCCCTCCACTTT.

This clonotype showed up just a few times. The chain links TRBV12-3 or TRBV12-4 to TRBJ2-1; TRBD2 matches at 9 bases. This CDR3 region has 16 residues. The junction had 14 bases not matched to a gene; V was cut back by 6 bases and J by 8 bases. CDR3 DNA sequence: TGTGCCAGCAGCCCTAGCGGGCTAGCGGGACTCCATGAGCAGTTCTTC. Translation gives CASSPSGLAGLHEQFF.

This clonotype was seen a few times. This chain links TRBV20-1 with TRBJ1-5; 9 nucleotides match TRBD1. Germline values: CDR1 DFQATT, CDR2 SNEGSKA (reference sequence). V was clipped by 3 bases and J by 4 bases; unmatched bases: 7. The CDR3 totals 15 residues. CDR3 nucleotide sequence: TGCAGTGCTAGGCTATGGGACAGGGATAATCAGCCCCAGCATTTT. Protein: CSARLWDRDNQPQHF.